The next 9 T cell receptor beta chains were all read from a single sample in a study of blood T cell repertoires in COVID-19. Libraries were prepared by immunoSEQ multiplex PCR; TCRdb keeps only in-frame clonotypes and omits some of them. The sample contains approximately 300,000 clones, approximately 85% of which appear only once. The source material was PBMCs or T cells enriched from blood (not recorded which). The receptor source for this set is a woman in her twenties or thirties who had recovered from COVID-19.

V is TRBV7-6 and J is TRBJ1-5; D is undetermined. V lost 5 bases, J lost 3 bases, and 11 bases lay in between. Germline V gene sequence: CDR1 SGHVS, CDR2 FNYEAQ. The CDR3 extends over 14 amino acids. In DNA form, the CDR3 reads TGTGCCAGCAGCCCGCTTTCTACCAATCAGCCCCAGCATTTT. Residues: CASSPLSTNQPQHF.

The rearrangement joins TRBV5-1 to TRBJ1-2, with 8 bases aligning to TRBD1. V lost 4 bases, J lost 2 bases, and 4 bases stayed unmatched. This CDR3 is 14 amino acids long. CDR1 SGHRS and CDR2 YFSETQ come from the germline V gene. The CDR3 protein is CASSQGTGNYGYTF. The CDR3 coding sequence is TGCGCCAGCAGCCAAGGGACAGGCAACTATGGCTACACCTTC.

The V gene is TRBV10-3, the J gene TRBJ1-1; a possible D gene is TRBD1 (5 bases). CDR1 is ENHRY, CDR2 SYGVKD, per germline. The CDR3 contains 13 residues. V dropped 6 bases and J dropped 8 bases, with 16 bases sitting between them. The CDR3 DNA sequence: TGTGCCATCAGACGGGACTCGGAGGTAGAAGCTTTCTTT. Protein: CAIRRDSEVEAFF.

This chain links TRBV15 with TRBJ2-1, with D tentatively TRBD2 (5 bases). Trimming shortened V by 3 bases and J by 12 bases, and 30 bases separated the two germline ends. There are 18 residues in the CDR3. Germline V CDR1 and CDR2: LNHNV, YYDKDF (reference sequence). CDR3 nucleotide sequence: TGTGCCACCAGCAGTCCTACCAACCCTGACTACCGGCAACTAGGGCAGTTCTTC. This codes for CATSSPTNPDYRQLGQFF. The full variable domain, completed using reference TRBV15 and TRBJ2-1, is DAMVIQNPRYQVTQFGKPVTLSCSQTLNHNVMYWYQQKSSQAPKLLFHYYDKDFNNEADTPDNFQSRRPNTSFCFLDIRSPGLGDTAMYLCATSSPTNPDYRQLGQFFGPGTRLTVL.

The chain joins TRBV4-1 to TRBJ1-1; perhaps TRBD1 as D (5 bases). From germline, CDR1 is MGHRA and CDR2 YSYEKL. V lost 1 base and J 2 bases, leaving 17 bases between the germline ends. The length of the CDR3 is 17 residues. CDR3 nucleotide sequence: TGCGCCAGCAGCCAAGCCAAAACAGGAGTACACAACACTGAAGCTTTCTTT. Amino acid sequence: CASSQAKTGVHNTEAFF.

The V call is TRBV24-1, the J call TRBJ2-1, with a possible D match to TRBD1 (6 bases). There are 13 residues in the CDR3. V was trimmed by 5 bases and J by 6 bases, leaving 10 bases between them. CDR1 KGHDR and CDR2 SFDVKD come from the germline V gene. The CDR3 bases are TGTGCCACCAGTGTACCAGGGGTCAATGAGCAGTTCTTC. This translates into CATSVPGVNEQFF.

V is TRBV7-3 and J is TRBJ2-7; perhaps TRBD1 as D (5 bases). This CDR3 region has 14 residues. Per the germline V gene, CDR1 is SGHTA and CDR2 is FQGTGA. The V end lost 2 bases, the J end lost 3 bases, and 11 bases lay between the germline ends. In DNA, the CDR3 is TGTGCCAGCAGCTTAGGGGCCAAGAACTACGAGCAGTACTTC. Translation gives CASSLGAKNYEQYF.

This rearrangement joins TRBV6-6 to TRBJ1-1; TRBD1 matches at 7 bases. Germline V gene lookup returns CDR1 MNHNY and CDR2 SVGAGI (reference sequence). This CDR3 is 14 amino acids long. V lost 6 bases, J lost 2 bases, and 6 bases stayed unmatched. DNA of the CDR3: TGTGCCAGCAGAGCCGGGACAGCAAACACTGAAGCTTTCTTT. Its translation is CASRAGTANTEAFF.

The rearrangement links TRBV2 to TRBJ2-5; perhaps TRBD2 as D (6 bases). Trimming left V 6 bases short and J 9 bases short, with 17 bases between. This CDR3 is built from 13 residues. CDR1 is SNHLY, CDR2 FYNNEI, per germline. The CDR3 coding sequence is TGTGCCAGCAGGGAATTGATGGGGGGTGCCCAGTACTTC. Translated, it gives CASRELMGGAQYF.